This T cell receptor (beta chain) was observed in a study of cytomegalovirus exposure and HLA in healthy donors. In the PCR, 60 Vbeta and 13 Jbeta primers were used. TCRdb keeps only in-frame clones here, not all; method: immunoSEQ multiplex PCR. The sample lists 140,000 to 150,000 clones, more than 80% occurring once. Germline loops: CDR1 SEHNR, CDR2 FQNEAQ (reference sequence). CDR3 size: 13 residues. Study outcomes and limitations: In a later analysis, compared with equally common non-associated chains, HLA-associated beta chains were more expanded. One variant, a missense change in DCLRE1C, was linked in a later analysis to TCR beta V- and J-gene trimming. Among TCR beta chains, those listed as cytomegalovirus-associated numbered about 160. The classifier was said to identify cytomegalovirus status with high specificity and sensitivity.

Points on this clone: What it binds is not known. The junction shows a germline mismatch at one end, possibly a read error.

Sequenced input: PBMCs. This chain connects TRBV7-9 to TRBJ2-5; D tentatively fits TRBD1 or TRBD2 (5 bases each). The origin of this receptor is a woman aged 40 to 50 in good health and CMV-seropositive. CDR3 in amino acids: CSSSLAIVGAQYF. Here the CDR3 DNA reads TGTTCCAGCAGCTTAGCGATTGTAGGGGCCCAGTACTTC.